This T cell receptor beta chain came from a study of shared clonotypes between healthy human individuals. Sequenced by immunoSEQ multiplex PCR; TCRdb stores in-frame clones only, minus some. The data show about 2 million clones, about 95% seen once. Germline V lookup: CDR1 MNHEY, CDR2 SVGAGI. The CDR3 consists of 15 residues. Losses at the gene ends were 2 bases for V and 2 bases for J; bases not matched to a gene: 4. Only CD45RO-negative cells positively selected for CCR7 counted as naive CD8 cells, so terminally differentiated effector memory CD45RA+ cells were excluded. The sample comprised naive CD8+ T cells sorted from blood. V and J are TRBV6-5 and TRBJ2-7; 9 bases line up with TRBD2. The TCR originated in a man younger than 35 in good health. CDR3 nucleotides: TGTGCCAGCAGTTACAGGTCTAGCGGGGCCTACGAGCAGTACTTC. Encoded protein: CASSYRSSGAYEQYF.